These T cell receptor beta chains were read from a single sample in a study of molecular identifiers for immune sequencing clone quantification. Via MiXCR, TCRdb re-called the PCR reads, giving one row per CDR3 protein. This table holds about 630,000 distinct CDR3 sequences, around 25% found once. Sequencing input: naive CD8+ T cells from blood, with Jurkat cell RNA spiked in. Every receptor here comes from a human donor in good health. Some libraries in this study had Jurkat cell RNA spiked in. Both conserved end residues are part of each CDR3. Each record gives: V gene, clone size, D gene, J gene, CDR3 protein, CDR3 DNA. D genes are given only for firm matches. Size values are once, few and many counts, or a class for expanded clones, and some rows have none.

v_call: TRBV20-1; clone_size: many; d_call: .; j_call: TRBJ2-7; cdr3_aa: CSALGHNRRGTYEQYF; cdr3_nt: TGCAGTGCTCTGGGTCACAACCGCCGAGGCACCTACGAGCAGTACTTC
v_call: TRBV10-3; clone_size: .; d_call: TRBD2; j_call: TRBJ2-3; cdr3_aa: CAISESLAGVADTQYF; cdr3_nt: TGTGCCATCAGTGAGTCTCTAGCGGGAGTCGCAGATACGCAGTATTTT
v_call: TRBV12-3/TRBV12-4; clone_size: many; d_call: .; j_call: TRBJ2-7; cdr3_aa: CASSLVGVGEQYF; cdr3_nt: TGTGCCAGCAGTTTAGTCGGTGTAGGGGAGCAGTACTTC
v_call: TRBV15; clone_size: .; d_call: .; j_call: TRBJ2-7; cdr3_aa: CATSREAQGTYEQYF; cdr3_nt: TGTGCGACCAGCAGAGAAGCACAGGGAACCTACGAGCAGTACTTC
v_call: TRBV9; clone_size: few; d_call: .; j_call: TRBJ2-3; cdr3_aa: CASSLRLGTDTQYF; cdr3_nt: TGTGCCAGCAGCCTTAGACTTGGCACAGATACGCAGTATTTT
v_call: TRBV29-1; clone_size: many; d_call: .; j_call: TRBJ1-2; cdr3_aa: CSVIELNYGYTF; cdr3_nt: TGCAGCGTTATTGAGTTGAACTATGGCTACACCTTC
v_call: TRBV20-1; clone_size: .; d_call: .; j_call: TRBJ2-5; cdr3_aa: CSARSGLQETQHF; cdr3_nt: TGCAGTGCTAGAAGCGGGCTCCAAGAGACCCAGCACTTC
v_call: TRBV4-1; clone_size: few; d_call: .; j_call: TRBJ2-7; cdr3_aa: CASSQDWTESSYEQYF; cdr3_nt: TGCGCCAGCAGCCAAGACTGGACAGAAAGCTCCTACGAGCAGTACTTC
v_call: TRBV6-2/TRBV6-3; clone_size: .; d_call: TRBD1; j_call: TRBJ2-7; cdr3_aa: CASSYSFRDREPEQYF; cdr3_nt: TGTGCCAGCAGTTACTCCTTCCGGGACAGGGAACCCGAGCAGTACTTC
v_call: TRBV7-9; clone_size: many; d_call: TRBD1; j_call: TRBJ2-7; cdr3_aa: CASSKAPGTGVPYEQYF; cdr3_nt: TGTGCCAGCAGCAAAGCGCCCGGGACAGGGGTTCCCTACGAGCAGTACTTC
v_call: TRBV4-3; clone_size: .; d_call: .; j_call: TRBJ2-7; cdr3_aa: CASSQGWREAEEQYF; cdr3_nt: TGCGCCAGCAGCCAAGGCTGGAGGGAGGCCGAGGAGCAGTACTTC
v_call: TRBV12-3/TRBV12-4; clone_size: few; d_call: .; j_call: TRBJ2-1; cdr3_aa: CASKPSRGLDEQLF; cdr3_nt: TGTGCCAGCAAACCGAGTAGGGGCCTAGATGAGCAGCTCTTC
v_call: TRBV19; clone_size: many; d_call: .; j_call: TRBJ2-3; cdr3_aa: CASQLEATDTQYF; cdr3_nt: TGTGCCAGTCAACTAGAGGCCACAGATACGCAGTATTTT
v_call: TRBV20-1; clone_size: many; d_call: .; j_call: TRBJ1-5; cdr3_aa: CSARDGLLRVGNQPQHF; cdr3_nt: TGCAGTGCTAGAGATGGTTTATTGAGGGTGGGCAATCAGCCCCAGCATTTT
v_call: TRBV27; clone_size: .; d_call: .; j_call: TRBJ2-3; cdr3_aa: CASSFDFYTQYF; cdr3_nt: TGTGCCAGCAGTTTTGACTTTTATACGCAGTATTTT
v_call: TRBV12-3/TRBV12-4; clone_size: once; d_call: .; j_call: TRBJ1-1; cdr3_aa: CASSPVWINTEAFF; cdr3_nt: TGTGCCAGCAGCCCCGTGTGGATCAACACTGAAGCTTTCTTT
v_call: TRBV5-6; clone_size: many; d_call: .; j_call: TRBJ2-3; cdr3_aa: CASSLGVGLTDTQYF; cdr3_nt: TGTGCCAGCAGCTTGGGGGTCGGACTCACAGATACGCAGTATTTT
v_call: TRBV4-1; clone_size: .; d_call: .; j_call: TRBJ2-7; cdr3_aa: CASSQVWSLTYEQYF; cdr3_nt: TGCGCCAGCAGCCAAGTATGGTCTCTGACCTACGAGCAGTACTTC
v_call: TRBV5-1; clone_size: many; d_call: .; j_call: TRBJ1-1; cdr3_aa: CASSLVAGAGPLRLAEAFF; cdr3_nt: TGCGCCAGCAGCTTGGTCGCCGGGGCAGGGCCACTTCGTTTGGCTGAAGCTTTCTTT
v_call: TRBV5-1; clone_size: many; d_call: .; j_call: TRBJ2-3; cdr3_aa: CASSYWTGSTDTQYF; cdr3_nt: TGCGCCAGCAGCTATTGGACGGGTAGCACAGATACGCAGTATTTT
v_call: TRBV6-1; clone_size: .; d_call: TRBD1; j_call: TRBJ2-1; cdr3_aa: CASSEHPGTAHNEQFF; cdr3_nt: TGTGCCAGCAGCGAGCACCCCGGGACAGCCCACAATGAGCAGTTCTTC
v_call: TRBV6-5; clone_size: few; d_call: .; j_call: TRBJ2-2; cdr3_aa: CASSETLTSPGTGELFF; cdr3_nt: TGTGCCAGCAGTGAGACTTTAACTAGCCCCGGCACCGGGGAGCTGTTTTTT
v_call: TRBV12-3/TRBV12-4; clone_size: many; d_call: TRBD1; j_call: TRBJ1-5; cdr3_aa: CASSSQGSNQPQHF; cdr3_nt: TGTGCCAGCAGTTCACAGGGGAGCAACCAGCCCCAGCATTTT
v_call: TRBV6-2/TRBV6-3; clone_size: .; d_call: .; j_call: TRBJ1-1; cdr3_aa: CARSAGGFPEAFF; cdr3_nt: TGTGCCCGCAGTGCGGGGGGTTTCCCTGAAGCTTTCTTT
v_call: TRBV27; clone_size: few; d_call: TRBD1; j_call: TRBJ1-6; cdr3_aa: CASSLGQGSTLHF; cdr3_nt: TGTGCCAGCTCGTTAGGACAGGGGAGTACCCTCCACTTT
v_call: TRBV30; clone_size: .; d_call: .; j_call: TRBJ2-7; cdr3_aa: CAWSLSQAHEQYF; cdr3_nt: TGTGCCTGGAGTCTCTCCCAGGCCCACGAGCAGTACTTC
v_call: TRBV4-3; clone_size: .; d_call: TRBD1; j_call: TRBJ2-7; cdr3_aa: CASSQEGTGGGYEQYF; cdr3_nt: TGCGCCAGCAGCCAAGAAGGGACAGGTGGTGGCTACGAGCAGTACTTC
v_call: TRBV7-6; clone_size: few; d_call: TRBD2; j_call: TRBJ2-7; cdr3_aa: CASSLVASGGFSYEQYF; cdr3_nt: TGTGCCAGCAGCTTAGTCGCTAGCGGGGGATTCTCCTACGAGCAGTACTTC